This T cell receptor beta chain was documented in a study of cytomegalovirus exposure and HLA in healthy donors. For the study at large: From 190 million or so T cells, an earlier analysis saw approximately 110 million unique TCR beta sequences. Study-wide results and limits: Productive rates of about 87% or about 30% were seen for most TCR beta V segments in an earlier analysis. Researchers reported in a later analysis that a missense DCLRE1C variant was tied to TCR beta V- and J-gene trimming.

The CDR3 consists of 13 residues. Per germline, CDR1 SGHVS and CDR2 FQNEAQ. V was trimmed by 4 bases and J by 3 bases, leaving 10 bases between them. Points on this clone: Its target is unknown.

The donors gave bone marrow, and they were healthy. Amplification used 60 Vbeta primers and 13 Jbeta primers. TCRdb's copy holds only in-frame clones and misses some; the assay was immunoSEQ multiplex PCR. Here the sample table reports about 170,000 clones. The clonotype was recovered from a woman between 55 and 75 years old in good health and CMV-seronegative. The V call is TRBV7-8, the J call TRBJ2-7, with D tentatively TRBD2 (6 bases). Sequencing used PBMCs. As DNA, the CDR3 is TGTGCCAGCAGCTCCGGGACTTTCTACGAGCAGTACTTC. Translation: CASSSGTFYEQYF.